The 22 T cell receptor beta chains below all came from one sample that was sequenced in a study of CD8 T cells in ankylosing spondylitis. TCRdb independently ran MiXCR on the 5' RACE reads; one entry per CDR3 protein. The sample lists 150,000 to 200,000 distinct CDR3 sequences; 18% were seen once. The sample comprised blood, either unsorted or a sorted T cell fraction (not recorded which). Every receptor here comes from a male donor under 30 with ankylosing spondylitis or in good health (not recorded which).

At least ten counts were recorded for this clonotype. This chain uses TRBV11-2 with TRBJ2-6; either TRBD1 or TRBD2 may supply D (5 bases each). V lost 2 bases, J lost 12 bases, and 8 bases lay in between. The V gene's germline CDR1 is SGHAT and CDR2 FQNNGV. The CDR3 extends over 12 amino acids. For the CDR3, the DNA is TGTGCCAGCAGCTTATGGGACGGCGTCCTGACTTTC. Its protein is CASSLWDGVLTF.

The sample holds a few counts of this clonotype. V usage is TRBV20-1 and J usage is TRBJ2-3, with a possible D match to TRBD1 (5 bases). Per germline, CDR1 DFQATT and CDR2 SNEGSKA (reference sequence). The V gene lost 7 bases and the J gene lost 4 bases, with 21 bases spanning the gap. The CDR3 sequence is 15 residues long. CDR3 protein: CSVGAPTLGSDTQYF. CDR3 nucleotide sequence: TGCAGTGTTGGGGCGCCGACGTTGGGGTCAGATACGCAGTATTTT.

The chain joins TRBV20-1 to TRBJ2-3; D gene ambiguous. Germline CDR1 and CDR2: DFQATT and SNEGSKA (reference sequence). V lost 6 bases to trimming and J lost 4 bases, with 14 bases between them. The CDR3 has 13 residues. This CDR3 reads CSADYNWADTQYF. In DNA form, the CDR3 reads TGCAGTGCAGATTACAATTGGGCAGATACGCAGTATTTT.

This clonotype was seen many times. This chain links TRBV5-5 with TRBJ2-3; maybe TRBD1 (6 bases). The CDR3 is 13 amino acids. Germline V CDR1 and CDR2: SGHKS, YYEKEE (reference sequence). V was trimmed by 4 bases and J by 8 bases, leaving 14 bases between them. CDR3 in amino acids: CASSTPQGGTQYF. The CDR3, as DNA: TGTGCCAGCAGCACCCCACAGGGCGGTACGCAGTATTTT. Complete variable domain (other parts from reference TRBV5-5 and TRBJ2-3): DAGVTQSPTHLIKTRGQQVTLRCSPISGHKSVSWYQQVLGQGPQFIFQYYEKEERGRGNFPDRFSARQFPNYSSELNVNALLLGDSALYLCASSTPQGGTQYFGPGTRLTVL.

A few counts support this clonotype. The J gene is TRBJ2-7, the V gene TRBV27; TRBD2 matches at 7 bases. Germline CDR1 reads MNHEY; CDR2 reads SMNVEV (reference sequence). There are 14 residues in the CDR3. V lost 3 bases to trimming and J lost 6 bases; unmatched junction nucleotides: 8. In DNA, the CDR3 is TGTGCCAGCAGTTTTTCTAGGGAGGGAGTCGAGCAGTACTTC. It translates to CASSFSREGVEQYF.

The chain joins TRBV29-1 to TRBJ2-1, with 9 bases identical to TRBD1. Germline values: CDR1 SQVTM, CDR2 ANQGSEA. There are 12 residues in the CDR3. V trimming: 6 bases; J trimming: 8 bases; junction bases outside the gene matches: 5. CDR3 in amino acids: CSVGQGRYEQFF. The CDR3 DNA reads TGCAGCGTGGGACAGGGTCGGTATGAGCAGTTCTTC.

This clonotype was observed at least ten times. This sequence joins TRBV12-3 or TRBV12-4 and TRBJ1-1; D not resolved. V was shortened by 3 bases and J by 5 bases, with 22 bases between the two germline ends. CDR3 length: 17 amino acids. Here the CDR3 DNA reads TGTGCCAGCAGTTTCTTAAGTTTTGGGAGCGAGGATACTGAAGCTTTCTTT. Translated, it gives CASSFLSFGSEDTEAFF.

A few counts support this clonotype. V is TRBV7-6 and J is TRBJ1-2, with D possibly being TRBD1 (5 bases). Trimming took 1 base from V and 6 from J, leaving 6 bases between them. The germline V gene has CDR1 SGHVS and CDR2 FNYEAQ. This CDR3 spans 12 amino acids. Written as DNA, the CDR3 is TGTGCCAGCAGCTTAGTAGGGGATGGCTACACCTTC. Translating it yields CASSLVGDGYTF.

The chain is built from TRBV15 and TRBJ2-7; no clear D gene. V gave up 1 base and J gave up 5 bases, with 15 bases separating them. Per the germline V gene, CDR1 is LNHNV and CDR2 is YYDKDF (reference sequence). The CDR3 contains 15 residues. The CDR3 DNA sequence: TGTGCCACCAGCAGAGTTGGCGGAACCTTAGACGAGCAGTACTTC. Amino acid sequence: CATSRVGGTLDEQYF.

This clonotype was counted at least ten times. The J gene is TRBJ2-1, the V gene TRBV12-3 or TRBV12-4; D possibly corresponds to TRBD1 (5 bases). The CDR3 contains 14 residues. Trimming stripped 0 bases from V and 6 bases from J, with 9 bases between. As DNA, the CDR3 is TGTGCCAGCAGTTTAGCCGGACATTCCAATGAGCAGTTCTTC. Protein: CASSLAGHSNEQFF.

This clonotype was seen a few times. The CDR3 coding sequence is TGCAGTGCTGGCGGACAGGGACCCTACGAGCAGTACTTC. This codes for CSAGGQGPYEQYF. The chain recombines TRBV20-1 with TRBJ2-7; TRBD1 matches 8 bases. V was clipped by 5 bases and J by 2 bases; unmatched bases: 5. There are 13 residues in the CDR3. CDR1 is DFQATT, CDR2 SNEGSKA, per germline (reference sequence).

This clonotype was found many times. The V and J genes are TRBV5-1 and TRBJ1-1; D possibly corresponds to TRBD1 (6 bases). Germline V lookup: CDR1 SGHRS, CDR2 YFSETQ. V was cut by 5 bases and J by 1 base, with 15 bases left in between. The CDR3 covers 15 residues. The CDR3 DNA reads TGCGCCAGCAGGCCGGGACACGGTGGGAACACTGAAGCTTTCTTT. Translation: CASRPGHGGNTEAFF.

The sample holds many counts of this clonotype. The chain uses TRBV14 and TRBJ1-4; TRBD1 aligns across 7 bases. V shed 10 bases and J 6 bases; nucleotides not matched to a gene: 11. Germline lookup yields CDR1 SGHDN and CDR2 FVKESK. The CDR3 spans 14 residues. The CDR3 here is CAIVQQGRDEKLFF. In DNA form, the CDR3 reads TGTGCCATAGTACAACAGGGGCGTGATGAAAAACTGTTTTTT. Full variable domain (remainder filled in from reference TRBV14 and TRBJ1-4): EAGVTQFPSHSVIEKGQTVTLRCDPISGHDNLYWYRRVMGKEIKFLLHFVKESKQDESGMPNNRFLAERTGGTYSTLKVQPAELEDSGVYFCAIVQQGRDEKLFFGSGTQLSVL.

In this sample, this clonotype turned up many times. The chain links TRBV12-3 or TRBV12-4 to TRBJ2-1; 10 bases map to TRBD2. The CDR3 length is 16 residues. Trimming at V came to 4 bases and at J to 4 bases, leaving 7 bases not matched to a gene. CDR3 residues: CASSSRTSGVYNEQFF. CDR3 coding DNA: TGTGCCAGCAGTTCCCGGACTAGCGGAGTGTACAATGAGCAGTTCTTC.

CDR3 DNA: TGTGCCAGCGGCGCTCTCGGGACCCAGTACTTC. This gives the protein CASGALGTQYF. The chain recombines TRBV7-6 with TRBJ2-5, with no clear D. Trimming shortened V by 8 bases and J by 7 bases, and 11 bases separated the two germline ends. The CDR3 consists of 11 residues. Germline V gene sequence: CDR1 SGHVS, CDR2 FNYEAQ. The full variable domain, in which reference TRBV7-6 and TRBJ2-5 provide the parts outside the CDR3, is GAGVSQSPRYKVTKRGQDVALRCDPISGHVSLYWYRQALGQGPEFLTYFNYEAQQDKSGLPNDRFSAERPEGSISTLTIQRTEQRDSAMYRCASGALGTQYFGPGTRLLVL.

This clonotype was seen repeatedly, ten times or more. The chain links TRBV6-6 to TRBJ1-1, with D uncertain. There are 15 residues in the CDR3. Trimming removed 0 bases from V and 0 bases from J, with 8 bases in between. CDR1 is MNHNY and CDR2 is SVGAGI in the germline V gene (reference sequence). CDR3 loop: CASSYSIRLNTEAFF. The CDR3 bases are TGTGCCAGCAGTTACTCGATCAGGCTGAACACTGAAGCTTTCTTT.

This clonotype was recorded at least ten times. The genes are TRBV20-1 and TRBJ2-2; 8 positions match TRBD2. Germline lookup yields CDR1 DFQATT and CDR2 SNEGSKA (reference sequence). Losses at the gene ends were 2 bases for V and 7 bases for J; bases not matched to a gene: 9. There are 15 residues in the CDR3. The CDR3 coding sequence is TGCAGTGCTAGAAAAGCGGGAGTCTATAACGGGGAGCTGTTTTTT. Amino acid sequence: CSARKAGVYNGELFF.

This chain connects TRBV5-1 to TRBJ2-3; D uncertain. The CDR3 has 14 residues. CDR1 is SGHRS and CDR2 is YFSETQ in the germline V gene. V was clipped by 1 base and J by 0 bases, with 6 bases between them. The CDR3 sequence is CASSLRRSTDTQYF. CDR3 DNA: TGCGCCAGCAGCTTGCGACGGAGCACAGATACGCAGTATTTT.

The CDR3 DNA follows: TGTGCCAGCAGCCTGCTCGGGGATCAAGAGACCCAGTACTTC. Its translation is CASSLLGDQETQYF. The chain carries TRBV5-8 and TRBJ2-5, with D possibly matching TRBD2 (5 bases). The CDR3 loop spans 14 amino acids. The germline V gene encodes CDR1 SGHTS and CDR2 YDEGEE. Deletions cut 4 bases from V and 2 bases from J, with 12 bases between. The full variable domain, with the rest looked up from reference TRBV5-8 and TRBJ2-5, is EAGVTQSPTHLIKTRGQQATLRCSPISGHTSVYWYQQALGLGLQFLLWYDEGEERNRGNFPPRFSGRQFPNYSSELNVNALELEDSALYLCASSLLGDQETQYFGPGTRLLVL.

The table lists this clonotype with many counts. The chain uses TRBV10-3 and TRBJ2-2, with D perhaps TRBD2 (5 bases). V was clipped by 0 bases and J by 3 bases, with 8 bases between them. The CDR3 has 15 residues. The germline V gene encodes CDR1 ENHRY and CDR2 SYGVKD. In DNA form, the CDR3 reads TGTGCCATCAGTGAGTCCGGGGTGGACACCGGGGAGCTGTTTTTT. Translated: CAISESGVDTGELFF.

The V call is TRBV29-1, the J call TRBJ2-3, with 13 bases that match TRBD2. V was clipped by 6 bases and J by 4 bases; unmatched bases: 4. The CDR3 covers 14 residues. Germline assignment: CDR1 SQVTM and CDR2 ANQGSEA. The CDR3 sequence is CSVGLAGVPDTQYF. For the CDR3, the DNA is TGCAGCGTCGGACTAGCGGGAGTCCCAGATACGCAGTATTTT.

This clonotype was recorded many times. V is TRBV12-3 or TRBV12-4 and J is TRBJ2-3; D is possibly TRBD1 (6 bases). CDR3 length: 19 residues. Trimming stripped 2 bases from V and 1 base from J, with 22 bases between. The CDR3 DNA sequence: TGTGCCAGCAGTTTAAGCTTTTGGGGGACAACGGAAGGCACAGATACGCAGTATTTT. Protein product: CASSLSFWGTTEGTDTQYF.